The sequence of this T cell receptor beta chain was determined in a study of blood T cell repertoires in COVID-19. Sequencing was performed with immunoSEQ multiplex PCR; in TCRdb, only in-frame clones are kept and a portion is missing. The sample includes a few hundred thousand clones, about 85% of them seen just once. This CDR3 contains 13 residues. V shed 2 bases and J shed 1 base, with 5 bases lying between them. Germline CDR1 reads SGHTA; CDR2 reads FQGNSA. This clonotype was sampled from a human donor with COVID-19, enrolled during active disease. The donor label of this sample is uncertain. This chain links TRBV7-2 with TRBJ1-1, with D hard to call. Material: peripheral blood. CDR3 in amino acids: CASSLWQNTEAFF. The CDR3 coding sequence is TGTGCCAGCAGCTTATGGCAGAACACTGAAGCTTTCTTT.